Listed here are 11 T cell receptor beta chains from one sample, sequenced in a study of regulatory T cells in long-lasting Graves disease. HTBI primers from iRepertoire and Arm-PCR of CDR3 regions yielded the TCR beta libraries. TCRdb reanalysed the multiplex PCR reads using MiXCR and keeps one entry per CDR3 protein. The sample gives approximately 470,000 distinct CDR3 sequences, around 16% of which show up once; 10% to 15% is in the top ten. The sample's time point: newly diagnosed GD, antithyroid drugs for less than 3 months. PBMC RNA served as the TCR library source. These same records also appear under a second study, on T cells in Graves' hyperthyroidism and ophthalmopathy.

Sequencing used peripheral blood mononuclear cells (PBMCs), obtained at new diagnosis, from a patient treated with antithyroid drugs. Source of these receptors: a man aged 35 to 55 with Graves disease.

In its sample, this clonotype was seen many times. This rearrangement joins TRBV3-1 to TRBJ1-2; D uncertain. Looked up from germline, CDR1 is LGHDT and CDR2 is YNNKEL (reference sequence). CDR3 length: 13 amino acids. V was trimmed by 1 base and J by 4 bases, leaving 7 bases between them. The CDR3 loop is CASSQGPGYGYTF. Written as DNA, the CDR3 is TGTGCCAGCAGCCAAGGACCGGGCTATGGCTACACCTTC.

CDR3 protein: CSARDLKGLAGVFSYNEQFF. In nucleotides, the CDR3 is TGCAGTGCTAGAGATTTGAAGGGACTAGCGGGAGTCTTCTCCTACAATGAGCAGTTCTTC. The chain joins TRBV20-1 to TRBJ2-1; TRBD2 agrees at 14 bases. The CDR3 sequence is 20 residues long. Germline CDR1 and CDR2: DFQATT and SNEGSKA (reference sequence). V dropped 0 bases and J dropped 0; count of bases not matched to a gene: 10.

This clonotype was counted at least ten times. The J gene is TRBJ2-4, the V gene TRBV12-3 or TRBV12-4; 9 bases map to TRBD1. The ends lost 5 bases at V and 1 base at J; junction bases unmatched: 9. The CDR3 length is 17 residues. The CDR3 protein is CASSTLGQGRAKNIQYF. CDR3 nucleotides: TGTGCCAGCAGTACCCTGGGACAGGGTAGGGCCAAAAACATTCAGTACTTC.

This clonotype showed up just a few times. CDR3 coding DNA: TGTGCCACCAGTGATTTGGAAGGAGGGAAAGAGACCCAGTACTTC. Translating it yields CATSDLEGGKETQYF. The chain joins TRBV24-1 to TRBJ2-5; a possible D gene is TRBD2 (6 bases). This CDR3 has 15 amino acids. Looked up from germline, CDR1 is KGHDR and CDR2 is SFDVKD. V was shortened by 0 bases and J by 3 bases, with 10 bases between the two germline ends.

This clonotype was observed a few times. This chain uses TRBV30 with TRBJ2-7; D gene ambiguous. Per the germline V gene, CDR1 is GTSNPN and CDR2 is SVGIG (reference sequence). This CDR3 spans 12 amino acids. The germline V and J ends were trimmed by 5 bases and 3 bases, with 11 bases remaining between them. CDR3 DNA: TGTGCCTGGGTCTCGGGCGGCTACGAGCAGTACTTC. This sequence encodes CAWVSGGYEQYF. Looking up the rest from reference TRBV30 and TRBJ2-7 gives the full variable domain: SQTIHQWPATLVQPVGSPLSLECTVEGTSNPNLYWYRQAAGRGLQLLFYSVGIGQISSEVPQNLSASRPQDRQFILSSKKLLLSDSGFYLCAWVSGGYEQYFGPGTRLTVT.

This clonotype was seen many times. This rearrangement joins TRBV11-2 to TRBJ2-1; D remains unclear. V gave up 1 base and J gave up 7 bases, with 17 bases separating them. The CDR3 consists of 16 residues. The germline gives CDR1 SGHAT, CDR2 FQNNGV. The CDR3 loop is CASSLVTRGMQNEQFF. In DNA, the CDR3 is TGTGCCAGCAGCTTAGTAACGCGCGGAATGCAAAATGAGCAGTTCTTC.

The sample holds many counts of this clonotype. Here the CDR3 DNA reads TGTGCCAGCCGGCGAGGCGAAGGGACCGGGGAGCTGTTTTTT. Encoded protein: CASRRGEGTGELFF. The gene calls are TRBV6-1 and TRBJ2-2; unclear D gene. This CDR3 spans 14 amino acids. Per germline, CDR1 MNHNS and CDR2 SASEGT. With 8 bases removed from V and 5 bases from J, the gap between germline ends came to 15 bases.

In its sample, this clonotype was seen many times. V usage is TRBV12-3 or TRBV12-4 and J usage is TRBJ2-3, with D tentatively TRBD2 (6 bases). The CDR3 totals 16 residues. V lost 1 base to trimming and J lost 0 bases, with 11 bases between them. The DNA of the CDR3 is TGTGCCAGCAGTTTAGAGATTAGCGGCAGCACAGATACGCAGTATTTT. Protein: CASSLEISGSTDTQYF.

The chain combines TRBV5-1 with TRBJ2-1, with D possibly being TRBD1 (6 bases). There are 14 residues in the CDR3. V was trimmed by 3 bases and J by 7 bases, leaving 14 bases between them. Germline CDR1 reads SGHRS; CDR2 reads YFSETQ. The CDR3 DNA follows: TGCGCCAGCAGCTCCGGACAGCGATTTAATGAGCAGTTCTTC. It translates to CASSSGQRFNEQFF.

This clonotype was counted between two and nine times. The J gene is TRBJ2-7, the V gene TRBV30; 10 bases are shared with TRBD1. This CDR3 contains 14 residues. Germline V CDR1 and CDR2: GTSNPN, SVGIG (reference sequence). Germline trimming cut 4 bases from V and 4 bases from J; bases unmatched to any gene: 7. In DNA form, the CDR3 reads TGTGCCTGGACCACCGGGACAGGGGTGTACGAGCAGTACTTC. Encoded protein: CAWTTGTGVYEQYF.

A single count supports this clonotype. J is TRBJ2-5 and V is TRBV24-1, with D tentatively TRBD1 (6 bases). This CDR3 is built from 16 residues. CDR1 is KGHDR, CDR2 SFDVKD, per germline. The germline V and J ends were trimmed by 4 bases and 0 bases, with 14 bases remaining between them. CDR3 DNA sequence: TGTGCCACCAGTGAGTCTGGGACACCGTACCAAGAGACCCAGTACTTC. Amino acid sequence: CATSESGTPYQETQYF.